Sequencing of this TCR beta chain was carried out in a study of CD8+ T cells in alopecia areata. Between the trimmed V and J ends, which lost 5 bases and 5 bases, there was a span of 11 bases. The CDR3 contains 13 residues. Germline V gene lookup returns CDR1 LNHDA and CDR2 SQIVND (reference sequence). This clone was observed once. Sequencing templates came from extracted RNA that was reverse transcribed into cDNA. Generated by immunoSEQ multiplex PCR, the TCRdb table keeps only in-frame clones and is missing some. The sample has about 180,000 clones, about 67% seen once. This sequence originates from a human donor with alopecia areata. This chain joins TRBV19 and TRBJ2-3; TRBD2 might be the D (6 bases). The sample was CD8+ T cells sorted from blood, taken at week 0. The CDR3 loop is CASSWGVKDTQYF. CDR3 DNA: TGTGCCAGTAGTTGGGGGGTGAAAGATACGCAGTATTTT.